The 30 T cell receptor beta chains listed next were all sequenced from one sample in a study of CD8 T cells in Susac syndrome. With random hexamers, reverse transcription was performed on roughly 0.5 to 1 ug of RNA. Via MiXCR, TCRdb re-called the immunoSEQ multiplex PCR reads, giving one row per CDR3 protein. This sample carries 110,000 or so distinct CDR3 sequences, 85% to 95% of them seen once, and the ten largest clones take 0.095% to 0.1%. Sequenced input: CD4+ T cells from PBMCs. These receptors came from a human donor in good health.

The chain is built from TRBV20-1 and TRBJ1-5, with 10 positions matching TRBD1. After removal of 6 bases from V and 3 bases from J, the junction contained 20 bases not matched to a gene. The CDR3 totals 19 residues. Germline lookup yields CDR1 DFQATT and CDR2 SNEGSKA (reference sequence). CDR3 sequence (DNA): TGCAGTGCACCGAGAGGGGACAGGGGCGGTGGAGTCAACAATCAGCCCCAGCATTTT. It encodes CSAPRGDRGGGVNNQPQHF.

This chain links TRBV20-1 with TRBJ1-2; unclear D gene. V was pared by 2 bases and J by 6 bases, with 10 bases between. Germline CDR1 and CDR2: DFQATT and SNEGSKA (reference sequence). The length of the CDR3 is 12 residues. The CDR3 reads CSARLHYDGYTF. CDR3 sequence (DNA): TGCAGTGCTAGACTACACTATGATGGCTACACCTTC.

The V call is TRBV19, the J call TRBJ1-5; tentative D call: TRBD1 (6 bases). The germline V gene encodes CDR1 LNHDA and CDR2 SQIVND (reference sequence). This CDR3 contains 14 residues. The V end was cut by 3 bases, the J end by 3 bases, with 9 bases between. The CDR3 protein is CASSMGTNNQPQHF. In nucleotides, the CDR3 is TGTGCCAGTAGTATGGGGACAAACAATCAGCCCCAGCATTTT. Filled out from reference TRBV19 and TRBJ1-5, the complete variable domain reads DGGITQSPKYLFRKEGQNVTLSCEQNLNHDAMYWYRQDPGQGLRLIYYSQIVNDFQKGDIAEGYSVSREKKESFPLTVTSAQKNPTAFYLCASSMGTNNQPQHFGDGTRLSIL.

CDR3 sequence (DNA): TGTGCCAGCAGCTTAGGGACAGGGTTCTCAAACATTCAGTACTTC. Translating gives CASSLGTGFSNIQYF. This chain uses TRBV7-9 with TRBJ2-4; 8 positions agree with TRBD1. J gave up 6 bases and V 1 base, and 5 bases lay outside the gene matches. From germline, CDR1 is SEHNR and CDR2 FQNEAQ (reference sequence). This CDR3 has 15 residues.

This clonotype was observed a few times. The junction departs from the called germline gene at one end, perhaps through a read error. V is TRBV3-1 and J is TRBJ2-7; D unclear. The germline V gene encodes CDR1 LGHDT and CDR2 YNNKEL (reference sequence). This CDR3 comprises 13 residues. The CDR3 DNA reads TGTGCCAGCAGTCAAGCCTCGTCCTACGAGCAGTACTTC. Translated: CASSQASSYEQYF.

This chain links TRBV5-1 with TRBJ2-5; 8 bases match TRBD2. V shed 2 bases and J 1 base; nucleotides not matched to a gene: 7. CDR3 length: 16 amino acids. Germline V gene sequence: CDR1 SGHRS, CDR2 YFSETQ. CDR3 nucleotides: TGCGCCAGCAGCTTTGGGACGGGAGGGCCCCAAGAGACCCAGTACTTC. Protein sequence: CASSFGTGGPQETQYF.

This chain joins TRBV7-9 and TRBJ2-7, with D maybe TRBD1 (5 bases). V lost 7 bases and J 6 bases, leaving 13 bases between the germline ends. The CDR3 extends over 12 amino acids. CDR1 and CDR2 (germline): SEHNR, FQNEAQ (reference sequence). CDR3 in DNA: TGTGCCAGCACGAGTACAGGAGCCGAGCAGTACTTC. Protein product: CASTSTGAEQYF.

The CDR3 sequence: CATSSPGTGRDTQYF. The CDR3 region has the DNA TGTGCCACCAGCAGCCCCGGGACAGGGAGAGATACGCAGTATTTT. V and J are TRBV15 and TRBJ2-3; 9 bases align to TRBD1. There are 15 residues in the CDR3. Germline V lookup: CDR1 LNHNV, CDR2 YYDKDF (reference sequence). V was pared by 3 bases and J by 5 bases, with 6 bases of the junction left unmatched.

V gene TRBV6-1 combines with J gene TRBJ2-1, with D possibly TRBD1 on 6 matching bases. V was pared by 6 bases and J by 3 bases, with 18 bases between. The germline V gene has CDR1 MNHNS and CDR2 SASEGT. The CDR3 length is 16 residues. The CDR3 region has the DNA TGTGCCAGCAGCCTGAACAGGGAGAATGACTACAATGAGCAGTTCTTC. It codes for CASSLNRENDYNEQFF.

This clonotype showed up just once. V is TRBV19 and J is TRBJ2-5; the match to TRBD1 covers 7 bases. Trimming cost V 5 bases and J 5 bases; bases outside gene matches: 5. This CDR3 contains 13 residues. The V gene's germline CDR1 is LNHDA and CDR2 SQIVND (reference sequence). Here the CDR3 DNA reads TGTGCCAGTAGTCGACAGGGTTTGGAGACCCAGTACTTC. Protein: CASSRQGLETQYF.

The chain couples TRBV10-1 to TRBJ2-3; 10 bases agree with TRBD2. CDR1 WNHNN and CDR2 SYGVQD come from the germline V gene (reference sequence). With 5 bases clipped from V and 3 bases from J, the junction kept 8 bases outside the gene matches. CDR3 size: 16 residues. The CDR3 protein is CASSPSGRGSTDTQYF. CDR3 DNA sequence: TGCGCCAGCAGTCCTAGCGGGAGAGGTTCGACAGATACGCAGTATTTT.

The J gene is TRBJ2-1, the V gene TRBV20-1; 7 bases fit TRBD2. The germline V gene encodes CDR1 DFQATT and CDR2 SNEGSKA (reference sequence). CDR3 length: 16 amino acids. Trimming cost V 0 bases and J 7 bases; bases outside gene matches: 12. In DNA, the CDR3 is TGCAGTGCTAGAGATACCCGAGCGGGACGTATAAATGAGCAGTTCTTC. This encodes CSARDTRAGRINEQFF.

CDR3 nucleotide sequence: TGTGCCTGGAGCGGCCTAACTCAAGGCAATGAGCAGTTCTTC. Translating it yields CAWSGLTQGNEQFF. The J gene is TRBJ2-1, the V gene TRBV30; D remains unclear. Trimming cost V 3 bases and J 6 bases, with 15 bases left between them. The CDR3 loop spans 14 amino acids. Germline V lookup: CDR1 GTSNPN, CDR2 SVGIG (reference sequence).

V usage is TRBV7-3 and J usage is TRBJ2-7, with D possibly matching TRBD1 (6 bases). V dropped 4 bases and J dropped 6 bases, with 16 bases sitting between them. Germline V gene sequence: CDR1 SGHTA, CDR2 FQGTGA. The CDR3 loop spans 14 amino acids. As DNA, the CDR3 is TGTGCCAGCAGCTCTCCTCTGCAGGGGAGCGAGCAGTACTTC. Amino acids: CASSSPLQGSEQYF.

The V call is TRBV29-1, the J call TRBJ1-2; D is ambiguous. Germline values: CDR1 SQVTM, CDR2 ANQGSEA. The CDR3 loop spans 10 amino acids. V lost 2 bases to trimming and J lost 10 bases, with 8 bases between them. The CDR3 loop reads CSVESGSYTF. For the CDR3, the DNA is TGCAGCGTTGAATCAGGTTCCTACACCTTC.

The V gene is TRBV10-3, the J gene TRBJ1-1, with TRBD1 as a possible D gene (5 bases). The V gene's germline CDR1 is ENHRY and CDR2 SYGVKD. V lost 5 bases to trimming and J lost 3 bases, with 10 bases between them. This CDR3 has 13 amino acids. Here the CDR3 DNA reads TGTGCCATCAGTAGGGGAGGGGACACTGAAGCTTTCTTT. Encoded protein: CAISRGGDTEAFF.

The chain recombines TRBV5-1 with TRBJ1-5; 7 bases line up with TRBD1. Trimming cost V 5 bases and J 5 bases; bases outside gene matches: 7. Per the germline V gene, CDR1 is SGHRS and CDR2 is YFSETQ. The CDR3 extends over 14 amino acids. The CDR3 loop is CASSPGTADQPQHF. The CDR3 region has the DNA TGCGCCAGCAGTCCCGGGACAGCTGATCAGCCCCAGCATTTT.

The chain combines TRBV7-2 with TRBJ2-2; 7 nucleotides line up with TRBD2. J gave up 7 bases and V 0 bases, and 2 bases lay outside the gene matches. Germline-derived CDR1 and CDR2 are SGHTA and FQGNSA. The CDR3 extends over 14 amino acids. This chain's CDR3 is CASSLAGGSGELFF. CDR3 in DNA: TGTGCCAGCAGCTTAGCGGGAGGGAGCGGGGAGCTGTTTTTT.

The chain carries TRBV3-1 and TRBJ2-7; no firm D call. The CDR3 spans 15 residues. Germline V gene lookup returns CDR1 LGHDT and CDR2 YNNKEL (reference sequence). Trimming shortened V by 6 bases and J by 3 bases, and 18 bases separated the two germline ends. The CDR3 is CASSEIVFGNYEQYF. The DNA of the CDR3 is TGTGCCAGCAGTGAAATAGTATTTGGGAACTACGAGCAGTACTTC.

CDR3 nucleotides: TGCAGTGCTGGCCCGGATTACAAGACCCAGTACTTC. Its translation: CSAGPDYKTQYF. V and J are TRBV20-1 and TRBJ2-5; D gene ambiguous. The V end was cut by 5 bases, the J end by 6 bases, with 13 bases between. The CDR3 is 12 amino acids. Per germline, CDR1 DFQATT and CDR2 SNEGSKA (reference sequence).

The chain is built from TRBV6-1 and TRBJ1-1; possible D gene TRBD1, 5 bases. CDR3 length: 17 residues. Germline V gene lookup returns CDR1 MNHNS and CDR2 SASEGT. Trimming took off 1 base at V and 0 bases at J, with 15 bases between the two ends. Written as DNA, the CDR3 is TGTGCCAGCAGTGAAGACGGTCGGGGCATGATGAACACTGAAGCTTTCTTT. It specifies CASSEDGRGMMNTEAFF.

This clonotype appeared a single time. The rearrangement joins TRBV19 to TRBJ1-4; D unresolved. Germline CDR1 LNHDA, CDR2 SQIVND (reference sequence). The CDR3 length is 12 residues. Trimming took off 3 bases at V and 7 bases at J, with 6 bases between the two ends. The CDR3 is CASSIRGEKLFF. Written as DNA, the CDR3 is TGTGCCAGTAGTATTCGGGGTGAAAAACTGTTTTTT.

The chain employs TRBV6-5 and TRBJ2-5; no definite D call. Germline V gene sequence: CDR1 MNHEY, CDR2 SVGAGI. The CDR3 loop spans 14 amino acids. Trimming removed 0 bases at V and 5 bases at J, with 10 bases between. As DNA, the CDR3 is TGTGCCAGCAGTTACTCGAGGATCAGGGAGACCCAGTACTTC. Its translation is CASSYSRIRETQYF.

The chain recombines TRBV2 with TRBJ2-7; 7 nucleotides agree with TRBD1. CDR1 and CDR2 (germline): SNHLY, FYNNEI. The length of the CDR3 is 13 residues. The ends lost 6 bases at V and 5 bases at J; junction bases unmatched: 7. The CDR3 sequence is CASSTGVKDEQYF. The CDR3, as DNA: TGTGCCAGCAGCACAGGGGTGAAGGACGAGCAGTACTTC.

The V gene is TRBV3-1, the J gene TRBJ2-3; tentatively, D is TRBD2 (6 bases). The CDR3 runs 14 residues. Germline CDR1 is LGHDT and CDR2 is YNNKEL (reference sequence). Deletions cut 4 bases from V and 3 bases from J, with 11 bases between. The CDR3 here is CASSPTRRTDTQYF. The CDR3 DNA sequence: TGTGCCAGCAGCCCGACTAGGAGGACAGATACGCAGTATTTT.

The genes are TRBV2 and TRBJ2-5; either TRBD1 or TRBD2 may supply D (5 bases each). This CDR3 is 14 amino acids long. Germline V gives CDR1 SNHLY, CDR2 FYNNEI. Trimming left V 7 bases short and J 5 bases short, with 17 bases between. CDR3 bases: TGTGCCAGCAAGCTAGAAGTAGGGACGGAGACCCAGTACTTC. It specifies CASKLEVGTETQYF.

The gene calls are TRBV7-3 and TRBJ2-2; TRBD2 matches at 7 bases. V dropped 5 bases and J dropped 5; count of bases not matched to a gene: 2. The CDR3 has 13 amino acids. CDR1 is SGHTA, CDR2 FQGTGA, per germline. CDR3 in DNA: TGTGCCAGCAGCCGCGGGAGTACCGGGGAGCTGTTTTTT. This codes for CASSRGSTGELFF.

The chain carries TRBV12-3 or TRBV12-4 and TRBJ2-1, with D possibly TRBD1 on 5 matching bases. CDR3 size: 14 residues. V was shortened by 8 bases and J by 7 bases, with 18 bases between the two germline ends. The CDR3 sequence is CASRGASQVNEQFF. The CDR3 DNA reads TGTGCCAGCCGTGGGGCATCCCAGGTGAATGAGCAGTTCTTC.

Note on this clonotype: The junction shows a germline mismatch at one end, possibly a read error. The rearrangement joins TRBV12-3 or TRBV12-4 to TRBJ2-2, with 13 bases matching TRBD2. The CDR3 sequence is 15 residues long. The CDR3 DNA reads TGTGCCACCAGTACGGGACTAGCGGGAATCGGGGAGCTGTTTTTT. Translating it yields CATSTGLAGIGELFF.

This chain joins TRBV18 and TRBJ2-4; 7 bases match TRBD2. This CDR3 contains 14 residues. The germline CDR1 and CDR2 sequences are KGHSH and LQKENI. Trimming cost V 3 bases and J 6 bases; bases outside gene matches: 5. The CDR3 here is CASSPLREGNIQYF. CDR3 nucleotide sequence: TGTGCCAGCTCACCTCTCAGGGAGGGAAACATTCAGTACTTC.